These 18 T cell receptor beta chains share one sample of origin, sequenced in a study of cytomegalovirus exposure and HLA in healthy donors. The PCR contained 60 Vbeta and 13 Jbeta primers. This table comes from immunoSEQ multiplex PCR, and its TCRdb copy is limited to in-frame clones, with some not included. The table lists roughly 200,000 clones, 8.5% to 10% of them singletons, with over 1% in the top ten. Sequenced sample: PBMCs. These receptors were obtained from a woman aged 25 to 39 in good health and CMV-seropositive.

The table lists this clone with a few counts. This chain connects TRBV5-4 to TRBJ1-2, with TRBD1 matching 8 bases. This CDR3 is built from 15 residues. Germline loops: CDR1 SGHNT, CDR2 YYREEE (reference sequence). The J segment lost 7 bases and the V segment lost 8 bases, leaving 16 bases of the junction unmatched. CDR3 nucleotides: TGTGCCAGTGGAAGGGCAGGGGGCGTCTTTTCTGGCTACACCTTC. This encodes CASGRAGGVFSGYTF.

V is TRBV13 and J is TRBJ2-1, with a possible D match to TRBD1 (5 bases). The CDR3 runs to 16 residues. Trimming pared 0 bases from V and 9 bases from J, leaving 18 bases between. Germline V CDR1 and CDR2: PRHDT, FYEKMQ (reference sequence). The DNA of the CDR3 is TGTGCCAGCAGCTTAGGCCTTGGCAGCCAGGGTGGTGAGCAGTTCTTC. This encodes CASSLGLGSQGGEQFF.

This clone was seen a few times. This chain connects TRBV18 to TRBJ1-1; unclear D gene. V lost 3 bases and J lost 4, with 15 bases in between. This CDR3 has 15 amino acids. Germline V gene sequence: CDR1 KGHSH, CDR2 LQKENI. The CDR3 protein is CASSPIDGEGTEAFF. In DNA, the CDR3 is TGTGCCAGCTCACCTATCGACGGGGAGGGCACTGAAGCTTTCTTT.

This clone has more than one count but fewer than ten. The J gene is TRBJ2-7, the V gene TRBV10-3; a weak D match, TRBD2 (7 bases). V lost 0 bases and J 1 base, leaving 19 bases between the germline ends. Germline lookup yields CDR1 ENHRY and CDR2 SYGVKD. The CDR3 totals 18 residues. The CDR3 spells CAISESRGGGIASYEQYF. CDR3 coding DNA: TGTGCCATCAGTGAGTCGAGGGGGGGCGGCATAGCTTCCTACGAGCAGTACTTC.

This clone was seen more than once but under ten times. The V call is TRBV4-1, the J call TRBJ1-5; no clear D. The CDR3 covers 14 residues. The germline V and J ends were trimmed by 4 bases and 3 bases, with 10 bases remaining between them. CDR1 is MGHRA, CDR2 YSYEKL, per germline. CDR3 in amino acids: CASSPTGNNQPQHF. The CDR3 coding sequence is TGCGCCAGCAGCCCCACCGGGAACAATCAGCCCCAGCATTTT.

The chain couples TRBV4-2 to TRBJ2-7; 12 bases map to TRBD2. Germline V gene lookup returns CDR1 LGHNA and CDR2 YNFKEQ. This CDR3 contains 17 residues. V lost 5 bases and J lost 1; bases outside the gene matches: 9. CDR3 in amino acids: CASSTQTSGSASYEQYF. In nucleotides, the CDR3 is TGTGCCAGCAGCACTCAGACTAGCGGGAGCGCGTCCTACGAGCAGTACTTC.

This clone was seen a handful of times. This sequence joins TRBV15 and TRBJ1-5, with a possible D match to TRBD1 (5 bases). The V end lost 0 bases, the J end lost 3 bases, and 9 bases lay between the germline ends. The germline CDR1 and CDR2 sequences are LNHNV and YYDKDF (reference sequence). The CDR3 runs 15 residues. CDR3 sequence (DNA): TGTGCCACCAGCAGAGATCGACAGAACAATCAGCCCCAGCATTTT. Amino acid sequence: CATSRDRQNNQPQHF.

In its sample, this clone was seen a few times. The V and J genes are TRBV2 and TRBJ1-1, with D possibly matching TRBD1 (5 bases). The V end lost 6 bases, the J end lost 3 bases, and 14 bases lay between the germline ends. The CDR3 has 14 amino acids. Germline values: CDR1 SNHLY, CDR2 FYNNEI. The CDR3: CASRSRVVYTEAFF. The DNA for the CDR3 is TGTGCCAGCAGAAGCAGGGTTGTCTACACTGAAGCTTTCTTT.

Here the CDR3 DNA reads TGTGCCAGCAGTGAGGGGGGAATCTGCAATCAGCCCCAGCATTTT. Amino acids: CASSEGGICNQPQHF. The V call is TRBV2, the J call TRBJ1-5, with D possibly matching TRBD1 (5 bases). This CDR3 is built from 15 residues. Trimming removed 3 bases from V and 2 bases from J, with 11 bases in between. In germline, CDR1 is SNHLY, CDR2 FYNNEI.

This clone was seen a handful of times. This rearrangement joins TRBV9 to TRBJ2-5, with a tentative D call TRBD2 (5 bases). Germline loops: CDR1 SGDLS, CDR2 YYNGEE. Trimming cost V 0 bases and J 0 bases, with 6 bases left between them. The CDR3 runs 14 residues. The CDR3 region has the DNA TGTGCCAGCAGCGTAGGAGGGTACCAAGAGACCCAGTACTTC. Amino acids: CASSVGGYQETQYF.

The chain carries TRBV18 and TRBJ2-1, with 13 bases fitting TRBD2. Germline V CDR1 and CDR2: KGHSH, LQKENI. V lost 6 bases and J lost 4; bases outside the gene matches: 3. The CDR3 contains 15 residues. The CDR3, as DNA: TGTGCCAGCTCCGGGACTAGCGGGGTATACAATGAGCAGTTCTTC. Translated, it gives CASSGTSGVYNEQFF.

This clone has a handful of counts. The chain joins TRBV4-2 to TRBJ2-3, with D possibly being TRBD2 (5 bases). Looked up from germline, CDR1 is LGHNA and CDR2 is YNFKEQ. The CDR3 has 15 residues. Trimming cost V 6 bases and J 2 bases, with 15 bases left between them. In DNA form, the CDR3 reads TGTGCCAGCAGTTTAGGACTCCGATCCACAGATACGCAGTATTTT. This sequence encodes CASSLGLRSTDTQYF.

The chain employs TRBV5-1 and TRBJ1-4, with TRBD1 as a possible D gene (6 bases). The germline gives CDR1 SGHRS, CDR2 YFSETQ. V was trimmed by 1 base and J by 8 bases, leaving 12 bases between them. This CDR3 spans 14 amino acids. CDR3 protein: CASSLSPGDEKLFF. CDR3 in DNA: TGCGCCAGCAGCTTGTCGCCAGGGGACGAAAAACTGTTTTTT.

In this sample, this clone turned up a few times. CDR3: CASSSGQKYQPQHF. CDR3 nucleotide sequence: TGTGCCAGCAGCTCGGGACAGAAATATCAGCCCCAGCATTTT. V usage is TRBV5-8 and J usage is TRBJ1-5, with 7 bases that match TRBD1. CDR1 and CDR2 (germline): SGHTS, YDEGEE. The V and J ends lost 3 bases and 5 bases, in that order; junction bases with no gene match: 5. The CDR3 consists of 14 residues. Filled out from reference TRBV5-8 and TRBJ1-5, the complete variable domain reads EAGVTQSPTHLIKTRGQQATLRCSPISGHTSVYWYQQALGLGLQFLLWYDEGEERNRGNFPPRFSGRQFPNYSSELNVNALELEDSALYLCASSSGQKYQPQHFGDGTRLSIL.

The chain recombines TRBV13 with TRBJ2-7, with 13 bases identical to TRBD2. The V gene's germline CDR1 is PRHDT and CDR2 FYEKMQ (reference sequence). Trimming removed 5 bases from V and 6 bases from J; junction bases left unmatched: 7. The length of the CDR3 is 15 residues. As DNA, the CDR3 is TGTGCCAGCAGCGCGCGGACTAGCGGGAGCCGCGAGCAGTACTTC. Residues: CASSARTSGSREQYF.

V and J are TRBV5-1 and TRBJ2-2; D is undetermined. The ends were cut back, 4 bases at V and 0 bases at J, with 10 bases in the middle. Germline lookup yields CDR1 SGHRS and CDR2 YFSETQ. The CDR3 consists of 15 residues. Here the CDR3 reads CASSPDSSNTGELFF. In nucleotides, the CDR3 is TGCGCCAGCAGCCCCGACTCGTCGAACACCGGGGAGCTGTTTTTT. Full variable domain (outside the CDR3, taken from reference TRBV5-1 and TRBJ2-2): KAGVTQTPRYLIKTRGQQVTLSCSPISGHRSVSWYQQTPGQGLQFLFEYFSETQRNKGNFPGRFSGRQFSNSRSEMNVSTLELGDSALYLCASSPDSSNTGELFFGEGSRLTVL.

This clone was counted only a few times. The chain couples TRBV6-6 to TRBJ2-2; the D is unclear. This CDR3 is built from 13 residues. Germline V gene sequence: CDR1 MNHNY, CDR2 SVGAGI (reference sequence). V lost 7 bases, J lost 8 bases, and 14 bases lay in between. The CDR3 loop reads CASKLYPLGELFF. The CDR3 DNA sequence: TGTGCCAGCAAACTATACCCGTTGGGGGAGCTGTTTTTT.

V is TRBV29-1 and J is TRBJ1-4; TRBD1 is a possible D gene (6 bases). V was cut by 5 bases and J by 7 bases, with 14 bases left in between. Germline CDR1 is SQVTM and CDR2 is ANQGSEA. The CDR3 contains 13 residues. CDR3 loop: CSVKGQAGEKLFF. Here the CDR3 DNA reads TGCAGCGTTAAGGGACAAGCTGGTGAAAAACTGTTTTTT.